The rows below give T cell receptor beta chains drawn from one sample of a study of graft-versus-host responses after intestinal transplantation. The table came from immunoSEQ multiplex PCR; TCRdb's copy has only in-frame clones and leaves some out. The data contain under 95,000 clones, about four fifths of them singletons. Antigens for these TCRs are unknown. The source material was unstimulated CD4+ T cells sorted from spleen or lymph node cells, sampled before intestinal transplant. These receptors were obtained from a human donor who received an intestinal transplant. The conserved cysteine and the conserved F or W are not part of the CDR3 here.

v_call: TRBV4-2; cdr3_aa: ASSHEGLAGGWNEQF
v_call: TRBV5-1; cdr3_aa: ASSLMGLRPDTQY
v_call: TRBV15; cdr3_aa: ATSSRIAGGTDTQY
v_call: TRBV6-1; cdr3_aa: ASSDLAGYNEQF
v_call: TRBV11-2; cdr3_aa: ASSLEGGQGYSWRNQPQH
v_call: TRBV5-1; cdr3_aa: ASSLWRQGNFNYGYT
v_call: TRBV29-1; cdr3_aa: SGGQGAREQY
v_call: TRBV9; cdr3_aa: ASSYLSNTEAF
v_call: TRBV6-1; cdr3_aa: ASYAQSGANVLT
v_call: TRBV6-4; cdr3_aa: ASSVLAGDYEQY
v_call: TRBV10-3; cdr3_aa: AISKGGFSYEQY
v_call: TRBV5-6; cdr3_aa: ASSSRRTVFYYEQY
v_call: TRBV20-1; cdr3_aa: SARVREEQF
v_call: TRBV23-1; cdr3_aa: ASSPSRQGPYEQY
v_call: TRBV7-8; cdr3_aa: ASSRYLDMEGGEKLF
v_call: TRBV6-6; cdr3_aa: ASSPGMATNEKLF
v_call: TRBV29-1; cdr3_aa: SVRGQGGEHGYT
v_call: TRBV4-2; cdr3_aa: ASSQDERGGYNEQF
v_call: TRBV28; cdr3_aa: ASSSPAGGAYEQY
v_call: TRBV7-9; cdr3_aa: ASSPGWGRGPHEQY
v_call: TRBV5-1; cdr3_aa: ASSPSTGYEQY
v_call: TRBV30; cdr3_aa: AWSVNRADNSPLH